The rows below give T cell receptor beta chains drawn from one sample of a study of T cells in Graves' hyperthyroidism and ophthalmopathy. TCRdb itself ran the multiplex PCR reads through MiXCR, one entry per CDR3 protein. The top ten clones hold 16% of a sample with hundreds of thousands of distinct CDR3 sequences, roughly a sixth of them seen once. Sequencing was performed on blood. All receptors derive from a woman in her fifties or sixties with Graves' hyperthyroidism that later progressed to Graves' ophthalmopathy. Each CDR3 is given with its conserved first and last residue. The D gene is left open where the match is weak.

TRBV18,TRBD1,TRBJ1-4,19,CASSPLRQGLFATNEKLFF
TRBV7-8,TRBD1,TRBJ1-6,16,CASSLDRGRVNSPLHF
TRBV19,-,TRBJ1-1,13,CASSIRVNTEAFF
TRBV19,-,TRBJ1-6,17,CASNGDVGRSYNSPLHF
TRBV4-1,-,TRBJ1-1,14,CASSQVAPGGEAFF
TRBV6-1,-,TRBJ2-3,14,CASSEWVRTDTQYF
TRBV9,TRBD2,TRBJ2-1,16,CASSVARGGAYNEQFF
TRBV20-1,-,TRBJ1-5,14,CSARDIEGYQPQHF
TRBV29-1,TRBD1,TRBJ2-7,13,CSVEDRESYEQYF
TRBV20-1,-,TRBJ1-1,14,CSARDPRVNTEAFF
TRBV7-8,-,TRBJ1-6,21,CASSLAGNPGPLSSYNSPLHF
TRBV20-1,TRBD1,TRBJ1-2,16,CSAFPGQGAVGYGYTF
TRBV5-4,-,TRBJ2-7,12,CASSHNEYEQYF
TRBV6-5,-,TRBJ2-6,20,CASSYSNLRGGLSGANVLTF
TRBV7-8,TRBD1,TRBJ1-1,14,CASSPGTGFTEAFF
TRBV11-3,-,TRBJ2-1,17,CASSLRGAGQPYNEQFF
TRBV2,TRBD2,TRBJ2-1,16,CASSALAGGPYNEQFF
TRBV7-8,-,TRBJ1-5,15,CASSLEMGRSQPQHF
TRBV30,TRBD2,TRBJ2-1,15,CAWSGAGAPYNEQFF
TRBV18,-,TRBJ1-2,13,CASSPPRFYGYTF
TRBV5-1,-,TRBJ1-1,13,CASSSGKNIEAFF
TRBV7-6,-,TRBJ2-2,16,CASSLAAGWDTGELFF
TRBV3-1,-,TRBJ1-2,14,CASSQTSGTEGYTF
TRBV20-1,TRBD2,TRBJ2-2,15,CSAGTSGTNTGELFF
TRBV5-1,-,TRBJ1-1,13,CACSLRKNTEAFF
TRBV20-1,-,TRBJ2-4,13,CSLRGTGQNIQYF
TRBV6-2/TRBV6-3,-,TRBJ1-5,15,CASSYSTSSNQPQHF
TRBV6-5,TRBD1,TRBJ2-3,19,CASSYSPWDRGSFTDTQYF